The present entry profiles one TCR beta chain with its context. Germline values: CDR1 LGHNA, CDR2 YNFKEQ. Trimming removed 1 base from V and 0 bases from J, with 10 bases in between. The CDR3 length is 17 residues. These data belong to a study of T cells in localized non-small cell lung cancer. Method: immunoSEQ multiplex PCR; TCRdb's copy keeps in-frame clones and lacks some. The data hold about 19,000 clones, with 75% to 95% observed a single time. The sequence came from a male donor aged 60 or over with stage I squamous cell lung carcinoma. Source: peripheral blood, taken before any cancer treatment. The chain has TRBV4-2 and TRBJ2-6; D is uncertain. Written as DNA, the CDR3 is TGTGCCAGCAGCCAAGCGAACAGCAACTCTGGGGCCAACGTCCTGACTTTC. Protein sequence: CASSQANSNSGANVLTF.